The T cell receptor (beta chain) described here comes from a study of Ad26.COV2.S vaccination and SARS-CoV-2 variants. Some clones are missing from TCRdb's copy, which holds only in-frame ones; the method was immunoSEQ multiplex PCR. The sample consists of roughly 500,000 clones, roughly 89% of them appearing once. Treatment meaning: some 19 received Ad26.COV2.S at low or high dose, single or two shots; about 5 received placebo; per-sample allocation not given. Following the first vaccine or placebo injection, samples were taken on day 63. Deletions cut 2 bases from V and 4 bases from J, with 14 bases between. The CDR3 has 15 amino acids. Germline V gene data show CDR1 as SEHNR and CDR2 as FQNEAQ (reference sequence).

The material sequenced was peripheral blood, taken in a trial of Ad26.COV2.S vaccine versus placebo. The receptor's source is a person between 18 and 65 years old who received the Ad26.COV2.S COVID-19 vaccine or a placebo. The chain uses TRBV7-9 and TRBJ1-2; unclear D gene. The CDR3 protein is CASSLPARASYGYTF. The CDR3 DNA reads TGTGCCAGCAGCTTACCGGCCAGAGCTTCCTATGGCTACACCTTC.